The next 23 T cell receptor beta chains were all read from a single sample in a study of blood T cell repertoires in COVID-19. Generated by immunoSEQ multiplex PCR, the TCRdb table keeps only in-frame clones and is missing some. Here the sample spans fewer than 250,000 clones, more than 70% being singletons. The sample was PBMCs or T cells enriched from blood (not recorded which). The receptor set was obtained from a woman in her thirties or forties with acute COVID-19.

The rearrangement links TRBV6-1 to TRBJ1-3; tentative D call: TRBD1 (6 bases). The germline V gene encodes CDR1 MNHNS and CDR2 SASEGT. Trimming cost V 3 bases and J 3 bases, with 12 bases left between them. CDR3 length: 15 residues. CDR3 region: CASSDQGQYGNTIYF. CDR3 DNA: TGTGCCAGCAGTGACCAAGGACAGTATGGAAACACCATATATTTT.

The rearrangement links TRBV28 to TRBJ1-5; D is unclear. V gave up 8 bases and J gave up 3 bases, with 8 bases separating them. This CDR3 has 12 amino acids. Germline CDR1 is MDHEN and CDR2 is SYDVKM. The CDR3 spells CASGTVNQPQHF. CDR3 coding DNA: TGTGCCAGCGGAACAGTCAATCAGCCCCAGCATTTT.

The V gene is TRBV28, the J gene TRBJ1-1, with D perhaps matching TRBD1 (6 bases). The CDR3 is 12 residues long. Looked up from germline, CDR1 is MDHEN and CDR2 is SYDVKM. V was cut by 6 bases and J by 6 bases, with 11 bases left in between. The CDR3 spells CASRGRGSEAFF. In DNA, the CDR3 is TGTGCCAGCAGGGGCAGGGGTTCTGAAGCTTTCTTT.

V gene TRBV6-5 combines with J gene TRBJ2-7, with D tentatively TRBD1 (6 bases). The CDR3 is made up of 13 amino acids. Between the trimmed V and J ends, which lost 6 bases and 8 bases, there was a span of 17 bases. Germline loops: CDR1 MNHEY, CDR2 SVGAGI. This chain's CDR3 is CASRDRGRDKQYF. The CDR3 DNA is TGTGCCAGCAGGGACCGTGGTAGGGACAAGCAGTACTTC.

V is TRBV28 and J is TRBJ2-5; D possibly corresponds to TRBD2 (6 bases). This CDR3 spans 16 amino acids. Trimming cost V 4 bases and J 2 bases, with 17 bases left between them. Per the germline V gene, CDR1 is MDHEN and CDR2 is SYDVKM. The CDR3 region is CASSSVGRPSQETQYF. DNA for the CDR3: TGTGCCAGCAGTTCGGTCGGGAGACCGAGTCAAGAGACCCAGTACTTC.

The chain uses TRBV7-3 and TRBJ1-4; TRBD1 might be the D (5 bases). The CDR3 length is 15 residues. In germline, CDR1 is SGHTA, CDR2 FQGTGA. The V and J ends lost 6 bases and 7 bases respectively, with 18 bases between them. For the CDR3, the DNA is TGTGCCAGCAGTCAAACCGGGACTAAGGGTGAAAAACTGTTTTTT. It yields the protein CASSQTGTKGEKLFF.

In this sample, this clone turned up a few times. CDR3 protein: CASMSSGGPDTQYF. The CDR3, as DNA: TGTGCCAGTATGTCTAGCGGGGGCCCAGATACGCAGTATTTT. The J gene is TRBJ2-3, the V gene TRBV19; 10 bases map to TRBD2. Germline trimming cut 7 bases from V and 4 bases from J; bases unmatched to any gene: 5. Germline CDR1 and CDR2: LNHDA and SQIVND (reference sequence). The CDR3 runs 14 residues.

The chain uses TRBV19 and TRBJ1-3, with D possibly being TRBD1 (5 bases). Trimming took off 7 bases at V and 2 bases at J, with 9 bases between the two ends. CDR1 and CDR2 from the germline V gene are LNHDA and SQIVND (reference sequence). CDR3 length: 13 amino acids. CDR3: CASTGVAGNTIYF. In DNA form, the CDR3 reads TGTGCCAGTACGGGGGTTGCTGGAAACACCATATATTTT. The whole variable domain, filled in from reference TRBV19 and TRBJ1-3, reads DGGITQSPKYLFRKEGQNVTLSCEQNLNHDAMYWYRQDPGQGLRLIYYSQIVNDFQKGDIAEGYSVSREKKESFPLTVTSAQKNPTAFYLCASTGVAGNTIYFGEGSWLTVV.

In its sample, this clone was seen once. This chain's CDR3 is CASSLNGGLYNEQFF. CDR3 sequence (DNA): TGTGCCAGCAGCTTAAACGGGGGACTTTACAATGAGCAGTTCTTC. The V call is TRBV7-3, the J call TRBJ2-1, with a weak D call TRBD2 (6 bases). The CDR3 is 15 amino acids. V lost 1 base and J lost 4, with 11 bases in between. Germline-derived CDR1 and CDR2 are SGHTA and FQGTGA.

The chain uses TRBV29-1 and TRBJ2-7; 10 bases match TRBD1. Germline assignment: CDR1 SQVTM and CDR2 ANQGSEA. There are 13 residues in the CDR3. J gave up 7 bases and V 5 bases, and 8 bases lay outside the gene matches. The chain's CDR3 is CSVRTGGRGEQYF. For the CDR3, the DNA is TGCAGCGTTAGGACAGGGGGAAGAGGAGAGCAGTACTTC.

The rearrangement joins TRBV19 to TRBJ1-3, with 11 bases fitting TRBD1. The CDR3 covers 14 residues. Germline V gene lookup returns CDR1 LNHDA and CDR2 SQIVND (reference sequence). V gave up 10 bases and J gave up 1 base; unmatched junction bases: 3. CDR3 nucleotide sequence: TGTGCCACCCGGGACAGGGGGTCTGGAAACACCATATATTTT. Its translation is CATRDRGSGNTIYF.

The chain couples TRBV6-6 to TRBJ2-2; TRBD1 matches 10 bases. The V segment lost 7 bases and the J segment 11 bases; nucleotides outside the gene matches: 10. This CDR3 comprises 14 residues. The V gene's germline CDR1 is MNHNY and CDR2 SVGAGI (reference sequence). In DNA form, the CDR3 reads TGTGCCAGCATAAGGGACAGGGGAGGTAGCGAGCTGTTTTTT. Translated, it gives CASIRDRGGSELFF.

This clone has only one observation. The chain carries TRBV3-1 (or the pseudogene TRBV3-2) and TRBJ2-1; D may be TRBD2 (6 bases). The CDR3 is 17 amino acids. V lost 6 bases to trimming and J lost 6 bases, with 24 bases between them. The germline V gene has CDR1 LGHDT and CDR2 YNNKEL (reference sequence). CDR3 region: CASRHTWGGEASNEQFF. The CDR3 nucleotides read TGTGCCAGCAGGCATACCTGGGGAGGAGAGGCGAGCAATGAGCAGTTCTTC.

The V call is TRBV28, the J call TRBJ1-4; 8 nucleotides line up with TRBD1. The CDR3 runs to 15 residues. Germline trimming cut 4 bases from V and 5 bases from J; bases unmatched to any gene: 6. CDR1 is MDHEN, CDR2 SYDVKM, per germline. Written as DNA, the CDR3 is TGTGCCAGCAGTTCTCGGACAGGGCCGAATGAAAAACTGTTTTTT. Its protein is CASSSRTGPNEKLFF.

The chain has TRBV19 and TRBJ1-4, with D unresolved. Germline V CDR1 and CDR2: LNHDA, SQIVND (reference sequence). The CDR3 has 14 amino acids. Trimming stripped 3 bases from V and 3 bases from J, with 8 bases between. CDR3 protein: CASSMHSSNEKLFF. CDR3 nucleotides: TGTGCCAGTAGTATGCACAGTTCTAATGAAAAACTGTTTTTT. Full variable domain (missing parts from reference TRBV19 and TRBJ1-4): DGGITQSPKYLFRKEGQNVTLSCEQNLNHDAMYWYRQDPGQGLRLIYYSQIVNDFQKGDIAEGYSVSREKKESFPLTVTSAQKNPTAFYLCASSMHSSNEKLFFGSGTQLSVL.

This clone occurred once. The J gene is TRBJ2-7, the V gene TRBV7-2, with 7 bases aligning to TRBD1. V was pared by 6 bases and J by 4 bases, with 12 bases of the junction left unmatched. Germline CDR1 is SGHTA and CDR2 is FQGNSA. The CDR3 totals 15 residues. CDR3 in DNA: TGTGCCAGCAGTAAACGACAGGGATCGGTATACGAGCAGTACTTC. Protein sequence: CASSKRQGSVYEQYF.

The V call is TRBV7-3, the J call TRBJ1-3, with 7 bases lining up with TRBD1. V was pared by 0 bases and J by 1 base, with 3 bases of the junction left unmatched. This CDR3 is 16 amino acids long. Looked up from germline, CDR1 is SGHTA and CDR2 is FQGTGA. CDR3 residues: CASSLTRTGSGNTIYF. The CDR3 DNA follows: TGTGCCAGCAGCTTAACAAGGACAGGTTCTGGAAACACCATATATTTT.

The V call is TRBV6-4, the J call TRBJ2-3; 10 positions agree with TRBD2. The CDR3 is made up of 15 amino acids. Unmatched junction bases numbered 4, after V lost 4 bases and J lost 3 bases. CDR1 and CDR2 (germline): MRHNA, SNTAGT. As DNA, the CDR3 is TGTGCCAGCAGTGTTGAGACTAGCGGGACAGATACGCAGTATTTT. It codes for CASSVETSGTDTQYF.

CDR3 in DNA: TGTGCCAGCAGCCCAGGGGCCCATGAGCAGTTCTTC. It is translated as CASSPGAHEQFF. The chain carries TRBV27 and TRBJ2-1, with D perhaps matching TRBD1 (6 bases). V gave up 6 bases and J gave up 8 bases, with 11 bases separating them. Germline loops: CDR1 MNHEY, CDR2 SMNVEV (reference sequence). This CDR3 has 12 amino acids.

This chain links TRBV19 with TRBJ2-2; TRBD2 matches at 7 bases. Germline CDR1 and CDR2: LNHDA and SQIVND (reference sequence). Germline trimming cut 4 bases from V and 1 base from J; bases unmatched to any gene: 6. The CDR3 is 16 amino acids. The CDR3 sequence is CASSNPGGGNTGELFF. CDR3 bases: TGTGCCAGTAGTAATCCCGGCGGGGGGAACACCGGGGAGCTGTTTTTT.

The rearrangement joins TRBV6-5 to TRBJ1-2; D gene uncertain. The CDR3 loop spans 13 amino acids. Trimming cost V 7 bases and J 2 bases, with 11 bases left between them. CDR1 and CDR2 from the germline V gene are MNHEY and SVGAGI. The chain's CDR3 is CASTQRENYGYTF. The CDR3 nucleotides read TGTGCCAGCACCCAAAGGGAGAACTATGGCTACACCTTC.

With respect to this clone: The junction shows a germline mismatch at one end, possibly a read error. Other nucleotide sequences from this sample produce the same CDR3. The CDR3 here is CASSTGTDVLTF. In DNA, the CDR3 is TGTGCCAGCAGCACCGGGACAGACGTCTTGACTTTC. J is TRBJ2-6 and V is TRBV6-5; 7 bases agree with TRBD1. Germline V CDR1 and CDR2: MNHEY, SVGAGI. The CDR3 consists of 12 residues.

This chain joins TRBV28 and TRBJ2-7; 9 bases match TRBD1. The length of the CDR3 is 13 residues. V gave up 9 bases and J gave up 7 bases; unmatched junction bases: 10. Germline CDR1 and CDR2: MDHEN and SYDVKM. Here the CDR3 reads CASQVDRGAEQYF. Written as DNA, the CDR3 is TGTGCCAGTCAGGTGGACAGGGGCGCGGAGCAGTACTTC.